The 14 T cell receptor beta chains presented below share a single source sample, sequenced in a study of post-analysis software for immune sequencing data. These TCRs' antigens remain unknown. General study points: TRBV5-6, TRBV5-1 and TRBV20-1 were among roughly five TRBV segments more frequent in patients than controls.

Unique molecular identifiers were built into the TCR beta cDNA libraries. TCRdb itself ran the PCR reads through MiXCR, one entry per CDR3 protein. There are hundreds of thousands of distinct CDR3 sequences in the sample; roughly 29% occur only once, and more than 0.45% lies in the top ten. Sequenced: blood. These receptors were collected from a girl aged 10 to 17 with multiple sclerosis.

This clonotype was found a few times. This sequence joins TRBV24-1 and TRBJ2-1, with TRBD2 identical over 9 bases. V trimming: 2 bases; J trimming: 0 bases; junction bases outside the gene matches: 13. Germline CDR1 and CDR2: KGHDR and SFDVKD. This CDR3 spans 20 amino acids. The CDR3 region is CATSDSWLAGLPASYNEQFF. The CDR3 DNA sequence: TGTGCCACCAGTGATTCATGGCTAGCGGGACTACCGGCCTCCTACAATGAGCAGTTCTTC.

This clonotype was counted a few times. The chain links TRBV12-3 or TRBV12-4 to TRBJ2-3, with TRBD2 identical over 9 bases. The CDR3 length is 14 residues. Unmatched junction bases numbered 5, after V lost 6 bases and J lost 4 bases. This CDR3 is CASRPSGRSDTQYF. DNA for the CDR3: TGTGCCAGCAGGCCCAGCGGGAGGTCAGATACGCAGTATTTT.

This clonotype was detected only a few times. V and J are TRBV20-1 and TRBJ2-7, with 8 bases that match TRBD1. CDR1 and CDR2 from the germline V gene are DFQATT and SNEGSKA (reference sequence). With V trimmed by 5 bases and J by 3 bases, 6 bases remained unmatched. This CDR3 is 13 amino acids long. CDR3 nucleotide sequence: TGCAGTGCTTCAGGGGGCCCCGTCTACGAGCAGTACTTC. This codes for CSASGGPVYEQYF.

The genes are TRBV6-6 and TRBJ2-1, with unresolved D. Germline V gives CDR1 MNHNY, CDR2 SVGAGI (reference sequence). This CDR3 has 17 residues. The ends were cut back, 2 bases at V and 8 bases at J, with 22 bases in the middle. CDR3 loop: CASSYPNGPKRADEQFF. The CDR3 DNA follows: TGTGCCAGCAGTTACCCCAATGGCCCCAAAAGGGCGGATGAGCAGTTCTTC.

Comment on this clonotype: A read error is possible here, since a much larger clone lies one base away. V usage is TRBV13 and J usage is TRBJ2-5, with 7 bases identical to TRBD1. With V trimmed by 0 bases and J by 11 bases, 12 bases remained unmatched. The CDR3 loop spans 15 amino acids. Looked up from germline, CDR1 is PRHDT and CDR2 is FYEKMQ (reference sequence). Written as DNA, the CDR3 is TGTGCCAGCAGCTTAGGCGGCAGGGGGAAATACGTGCAGTACTTC. Translation gives CASSLGGRGKYVQYF. The full variable domain, in which reference TRBV13 and TRBJ2-5 provide the parts outside the CDR3, is AAGVIQSPRHLIKEKRETATLKCYPIPRHDTVYWYQQGPGQDPQFLISFYEKMQSDKGSIPDRFSAQQFSDYHSELNMSSLELGDSALYFCASSLGGRGKYVQYFGPGTRLLVL.

This clonotype occurred many times. The chain combines TRBV29-1 with TRBJ2-1, with TRBD1 matching over 8 bases. Germline V gene lookup returns CDR1 SQVTM and CDR2 ANQGSEA. Unmatched junction bases numbered 5, after V lost 7 bases and J lost 3 bases. The CDR3 contains 13 residues. CDR3 region: CSGTGTGYNEQFF. The CDR3 DNA sequence: TGCAGCGGTACCGGGACAGGCTACAATGAGCAGTTCTTC.

The chain joins TRBV19 to TRBJ2-4; D might be TRBD1 or TRBD2, each matching 5 bases. The J call may be wrong; the DNA end is better matched by TRBJ2-7. The CDR3 covers 14 residues. Germline V gene lookup returns CDR1 LNHDA and CDR2 SQIVND (reference sequence). In DNA form, the CDR3 reads TGTGCCAGTAGTCCGCCACCGGGACGAGGCGAGCAGTACTTC. Encoded protein: CASSPPPGRGEQYF.

CDR3 DNA sequence: TGTGCCAGCTCCCAAAAAGGGGCGGGGGAGACCCAGTACTTC. Its protein product is CASSQKGAGETQYF. The genes are TRBV18 and TRBJ2-5, with D perhaps TRBD2 (6 bases). The CDR3 totals 14 residues. Trimming left V 6 bases short and J 5 bases short, with 16 bases between. Germline-derived CDR1 and CDR2 are KGHSH and LQKENI.

A few counts support this clonotype. The rearrangement uses TRBV7-2 and TRBJ2-7; TRBD1 aligns across 9 bases. CDR1 SGHTA and CDR2 FQGNSA come from the germline V gene. The CDR3 totals 14 residues. The ends lost 2 bases at V and 4 bases at J; junction bases unmatched: 3. The CDR3 spells CASSLRDRAYEQYF. DNA of the CDR3: TGTGCCAGCAGCTTAAGGGACAGGGCTTACGAGCAGTACTTC.

The chain recombines TRBV4-3 with TRBJ2-2, with D uncertain. The germline gives CDR1 LGHNA, CDR2 YSLEER. The germline V and J ends were trimmed by 4 bases and 3 bases, with 9 bases remaining between them. The length of the CDR3 is 14 residues. For the CDR3, the DNA is TGCGCCAGCAGCCGCACTGGTTACACCGGGGAGCTGTTTTTT. Its translation: CASSRTGYTGELFF.

The chain is built from TRBV2 and TRBJ2-5; D may be TRBD1 or TRBD2 (5 bases each). The germline gives CDR1 SNHLY, CDR2 FYNNEI. This CDR3 has 13 amino acids. V was shortened by 11 bases and J by 5 bases, with 18 bases between the two germline ends. For the CDR3, the DNA is TGTGCCGGCCGAGGGGCGGGTGTGGAGACCCAGTACTTC. Residues: CAGRGAGVETQYF.

The V gene is TRBV20-1, the J gene TRBJ1-2, with D hard to call. This CDR3 spans 14 amino acids. V lost 2 bases to trimming and J lost 10 bases, with 20 bases between them. CDR1 is DFQATT and CDR2 is SNEGSKA in the germline V gene (reference sequence). The CDR3 sequence: CSARPPREVLVYTF. In DNA, the CDR3 is TGCAGTGCTAGACCACCGCGCGAAGTCCTGGTCTACACCTTC.

This clonotype came up a few times. This sequence joins TRBV6-1 and TRBJ2-3; D is possibly TRBD1 (5 bases). V was clipped by 4 bases and J by 0 bases, with 11 bases between them. The germline V gene encodes CDR1 MNHNS and CDR2 SASEGT. This CDR3 has 15 amino acids. The DNA for the CDR3 is TGTGCCAGCAGTGCAGGGCAGTCTAGCACAGATACGCAGTATTTT. It encodes CASSAGQSSTDTQYF.

The J gene is TRBJ1-1, the V gene TRBV5-1; TRBD1 matches 7 bases. This CDR3 contains 16 residues. Germline assignment: CDR1 SGHRS and CDR2 YFSETQ. J gave up 0 bases and V 4 bases, and 9 bases lay outside the gene matches. Written as DNA, the CDR3 is TGCGCCAGCAGCCGGGCAGGGGGGACCTTGAACACTGAAGCTTTCTTT. It specifies CASSRAGGTLNTEAFF.